This T cell receptor (beta chain) was profiled in a study of CXCR3-negative and CXCR3-positive naive CD8 T cells. Across the study: Sequencing gave roughly 130 million TRB reads overall, about 1.5 +/- 0.3 million per library. General study results and limits: Diversity was high in both naive subsets and much lower in memory cells. Naive cells that were CXCR3-positive had more hydrophobic TRB CDR3s (compared with CXCR3-negative naive cells). Within a donor, both naive subsets shared TRBV-TRBJ usage, unlike memory cells.

Via 5' RACE with UMI labels, TRB cDNA libraries were prepared. TCRdb derives one entry per CDR3 protein from the 5' RACE reads, leaving out DNA. In all, the sample yields 85,000 to 130,000 distinct CDR3 sequences. In germline, CDR1 is LGHDT, CDR2 YNNKEL (reference sequence). The CDR3 loop spans 14 amino acids. The authors gated naive CD8+ T cells as CD45RO-CCR7+CD27+CD95-. Worth noting for this clonotype: The antigen remains unidentified.

The sequence derives from a human donor in good health. Some clones in this sample may be carry-over from other donors' samples. Sequencing used naive CXCR3+ CD8+ T cells from blood. Subset meaning: CD45RO-CCR7+CD27+CD95- naive CD8+ T cells expressing CXCR3 (TNR3+). The rearrangement uses TRBV3-1 and TRBJ2-1; TCRdb lists TRBD2, though no DNA is available to test this call. CDR3 region: CASSLAGGPDEQFF.